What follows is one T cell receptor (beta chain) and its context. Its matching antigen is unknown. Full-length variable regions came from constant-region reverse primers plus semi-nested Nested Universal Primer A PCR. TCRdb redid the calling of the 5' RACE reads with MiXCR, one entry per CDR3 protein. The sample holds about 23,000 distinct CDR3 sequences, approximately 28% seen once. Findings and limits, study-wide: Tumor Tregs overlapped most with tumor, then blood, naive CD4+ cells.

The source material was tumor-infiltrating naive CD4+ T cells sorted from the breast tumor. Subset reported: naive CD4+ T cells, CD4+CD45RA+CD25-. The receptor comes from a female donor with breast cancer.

The CDR3 region has the DNA TGTGCCACCAGCAGAGACTACCCGAGCACAGATACGCAGTATTTT. This codes for CATSRDYPSTDTQYF. V and J are TRBV15 and TRBJ2-3; no clear D gene. Germline CDR1 LNHNV, CDR2 YYDKDF (reference sequence). This CDR3 is 15 amino acids long. V was pared by 0 bases and J by 0 bases, with 7 bases between.